This record covers a single T cell receptor beta chain. Its specificity is not known. A second roughly 7 to 11 cycle PCR used barcoded and J-beta primers. Each CDR3 protein is one row after TCRdb ran MiXCR on the 5' RACE reads. Of about 930,000 distinct CDR3 sequences detected, around 29% appear once; the ten largest clones hold roughly a tenth. The CDR3 is 20 amino acids. Losses at the gene ends were 6 bases for V and 0 bases for J; bases not matched to a gene: 15. CDR1 and CDR2 from the germline V gene are ENHRY and SYGVKD. This sample was included in a study of blood T cells in healthy people across ages. Overall study findings and caveats: Both higher diversity and more naive CD4+ cells marked long-lived donors when set against aged donors.

These same records also appear under a second study, on T cells of mothers and their children.

The sequenced sample consisted of blood. The sequence came from a woman aged 40 to 50 in good health. The chain uses TRBV10-3 and TRBJ2-6, with 9 bases fitting TRBD2. For the CDR3, the DNA is TGTGCCATCAGGAGCGGTCACATAGCGGGGGCCGTCTCTGGGGCCAACGTCCTGACTTTC. Its protein product is CAIRSGHIAGAVSGANVLTF.